Sequencing of this T cell receptor (beta chain) was carried out in a study of human T cells and chemical hapten exposure. In the study overall: Recorded diagnoses among the mostly female patients were alopecia areata, totalis or universalis.

This clonotype was seen many times. Antigen unknown. Trimming shortened V by 5 bases and J by 4 bases, and 16 bases separated the two germline ends. Germline loops: CDR1 SGHAT, CDR2 FQNNGV. CDR3 length equals 15 residues. Time point specified: patch test 1, 2 weeks after DPC sensitization. The treatment was: therapeutic diphenylcyclopropenone sensitization with weekly scalp DPC. Under the authors' procedure: With a range of roughly 23,224 to 690,600, the median per sample was around 96,000 TCRs. TCRdb re-called the RACE reads through MiXCR, storing one row per CDR3 protein. These V and J calls derive from TCRdb rather than the authors' analysis. The repertoire holds some 350,000 distinct CDR3 sequences, with around 7% as singletons. General study points: Expanded TCRs produced significantly more large CDR3 similarity clusters than controls did.

The TCR originated in a young woman with alopecia areata. Some clones in this sample may be carry-over from other donors' samples. The chain has TRBV11-2 and TRBJ2-3; D is undetermined. The material sequenced was whole blood, taken in connection with sensitization to the hapten diphenylcyclopropenone (DPC). CDR3 in DNA: TGTGCCAGCAGCCCCTTCGAAGGGCGGCCAGATACGCAGTATTTT. It translates to CASSPFEGRPDTQYF.